The 25 T cell receptor beta chains in this list originate from one sample, sequenced in a study of T-cell memory formation after mild COVID-19. One entry per CDR3 protein, called by TCRdb with MiXCR from the 5' RACE reads. The table shows about 430,000 distinct CDR3 sequences, with more than 20% occurring only once. The sequenced material came from PBMCs or a T cell subset sorted from them (not recorded which). The source of these receptors is an adult woman who had mild COVID-19 (a few samples of this study predate the infection). Cell type and time point are not known.

DNA for the CDR3: TGTGCCAGCAGTTACTCTTCCTATCCCCCGGGTAGCCGCTACGAGCAGTACTTC. This translates into CASSYSSYPPGSRYEQYF. The chain uses TRBV6-6 and TRBJ2-7; D uncertain. This CDR3 comprises 18 residues. The germline CDR1 and CDR2 sequences are MNHNY and SVGAGI (reference sequence). The V gene lost 0 bases and the J gene lost 3 bases, with 21 bases spanning the gap.

This rearrangement joins TRBV20-1 to TRBJ1-2; a possible D gene is TRBD1 (5 bases). This CDR3 contains 15 residues. CDR1 is DFQATT, CDR2 SNEGSKA, per germline (reference sequence). The V end lost 4 bases, the J end lost 1 base, and 16 bases lay between the germline ends. The CDR3: CSAMGLGGINYGYTF. The DNA of the CDR3 is TGCAGTGCTATGGGATTGGGGGGGATTAACTATGGCTACACCTTC.

This clonotype was counted a few times. The J gene is TRBJ2-2, the V gene TRBV12-3 or TRBV12-4; maybe TRBD1 (5 bases). V was trimmed by 2 bases and J by 6 bases, leaving 7 bases between them. The CDR3 has 13 amino acids. The CDR3 DNA is TGTGCCAGCAGTTTATGGGGCCCCGGGGAGCTGTTTTTT. Its protein product is CASSLWGPGELFF.

This clonotype has more than one count but fewer than ten. V usage is TRBV6-6 and J usage is TRBJ1-1; possibly TRBD1 for D (6 bases). Between the trimmed V and J ends, which lost 0 bases and 0 bases, there was a span of 17 bases. The length of the CDR3 is 18 residues. Germline loops: CDR1 MNHNY, CDR2 SVGAGI (reference sequence). Here the CDR3 reads CASSYSRGALQMNTEAFF. The DNA of the CDR3 is TGTGCCAGCAGTTACTCTAGGGGGGCCCTCCAAATGAACACTGAAGCTTTCTTT.

V and J are TRBV24-1 and TRBJ2-5; TRBD2 agrees at 10 bases. Germline CDR1 and CDR2: KGHDR and SFDVKD. V lost 4 bases, J lost 5 bases, and 6 bases stayed unmatched. The CDR3 consists of 15 residues. The CDR3 region is CATSELAGTSETQYF. As DNA, the CDR3 is TGTGCCACCAGTGAACTAGCGGGAACTAGTGAGACCCAGTACTTC.

This clonotype was detected once. This chain connects TRBV7-3 to TRBJ1-2; D gene uncertain. CDR3 size: 14 residues. The germline CDR1 and CDR2 sequences are SGHTA and FQGTGA. The ends were cut back, 5 bases at V and 4 bases at J, with 14 bases in the middle. CDR3 in amino acids: CASSPGPVGYGYTF. CDR3 nucleotides: TGTGCCAGCAGCCCCGGCCCGGTCGGCTATGGCTACACCTTC.

This clonotype came up a few times. The V and J genes are TRBV24-1 and TRBJ2-7, with 8 bases that match TRBD2. The CDR3 spans 14 residues. Germline values: CDR1 KGHDR, CDR2 SFDVKD. With 5 bases clipped from V and 2 bases from J, the junction kept 4 bases outside the gene matches. The CDR3 reads CATSATGGTYEQYF. Written as DNA, the CDR3 is TGTGCCACCAGTGCCACGGGGGGGACCTACGAGCAGTACTTC.

This clonotype was seen at least ten times. The chain couples TRBV24-1 to TRBJ2-3, with 7 bases that match TRBD1. Germline assignment: CDR1 KGHDR and CDR2 SFDVKD. V lost 10 bases and J lost 0; bases outside the gene matches: 12. This CDR3 has 16 amino acids. The CDR3 DNA reads TGTGCCACTCCGAACAGGGGACATCCGAGCACAGATACGCAGTATTTT. This encodes CATPNRGHPSTDTQYF.

The chain couples TRBV2 to TRBJ2-2, with 11 bases fitting TRBD2. The junction had 9 bases not matched to a gene; V was cut back by 2 bases and J by 4 bases. The germline V gene has CDR1 SNHLY and CDR2 FYNNEI. This CDR3 comprises 18 residues. The CDR3 DNA follows: TGTGCCAGCAGTGAAACCCTAGCGGGGGGCCGGGGCACCGGGGAGCTGTTTTTT. As protein: CASSETLAGGRGTGELFF.

The CDR3 spells CASSLALTGGLIVGYTF. DNA of the CDR3: TGTGCCAGCAGCTTAGCCCTGACAGGGGGCTTAATAGTCGGCTACACCTTC. The V gene is TRBV7-9, the J gene TRBJ1-2; 10 bases agree with TRBD1. V trimming: 0 bases; J trimming: 8 bases; junction bases outside the gene matches: 12. The length of the CDR3 is 17 residues. From germline, CDR1 is SEHNR and CDR2 FQNEAQ (reference sequence).

The sample holds a few counts of this clonotype. The V and J genes are TRBV6-1 and TRBJ1-2, with D possibly matching TRBD1 (5 bases). The CDR3 is 15 residues long. Germline CDR1 reads MNHNS; CDR2 reads SASEGT. Trimming shortened V by 0 bases and J by 6 bases, and 14 bases separated the two germline ends. CDR3 protein: CASSEARERGNGYTF. CDR3 sequence (DNA): TGTGCCAGCAGTGAAGCGCGGGAGAGGGGTAATGGCTACACCTTC.

This clonotype has only a few counts. V and J are TRBV2 and TRBJ1-1; perhaps TRBD1 as D (5 bases). The CDR3 is 14 amino acids. The germline V and J ends were trimmed by 3 bases and 5 bases, with 13 bases remaining between them. Germline values: CDR1 SNHLY, CDR2 FYNNEI. CDR3 sequence: CASSDSWGPTEAFF. The CDR3 DNA reads TGTGCCAGCAGTGATAGCTGGGGCCCTACTGAAGCTTTCTTT.

This clonotype has only a few counts. The chain employs TRBV7-8 and TRBJ2-5; 7 nucleotides agree with TRBD1. Germline CDR1 is SGHVS and CDR2 is FQNEAQ. The CDR3 has 15 amino acids. V trimming: 4 bases; J trimming: 3 bases; junction bases outside the gene matches: 8. CDR3 amino acids: CASSSTRGTEETQYF. Here the CDR3 DNA reads TGTGCCAGCAGCTCCACCCGTGGGACAGAAGAGACCCAGTACTTC. The complete variable domain, with remaining parts taken from reference TRBV7-8 and TRBJ2-5, reads GAGVSQSPRYKVAKRGQDVALRCDPISGHVSLFWYQQALGQGPEFLTYFQNEAQLDKSGLPSDRFFAERPEGSVSTLKIQRTQQEDSAVYLCASSSTRGTEETQYFGPGTRLLVL.

This clonotype was observed a few times. This sequence joins TRBV7-8 and TRBJ1-2, with D tentatively TRBD1 (6 bases). Trimming removed 3 bases from V and 8 bases from J, with 25 bases in between. The CDR3 runs to 17 residues. Germline V lookup: CDR1 SGHVS, CDR2 FQNEAQ. The CDR3 here is CASSLIEVGGAYSGYTF. The CDR3 bases are TGTGCCAGCAGCTTGATAGAAGTGGGGGGCGCGTACTCCGGCTACACCTTC.

This clonotype has just a few counts. This chain links TRBV2 with TRBJ2-3; possible D gene TRBD2, 5 bases. Trimming left V 2 bases short and J 0 bases short, with 9 bases between. Per germline, CDR1 SNHLY and CDR2 FYNNEI. The CDR3 sequence is 15 residues long. CDR3 in DNA: TGTGCCAGCAGTGAACGGGGAGTCAGCACAGATACGCAGTATTTT. Translated: CASSERGVSTDTQYF. Using reference TRBV2 and TRBJ2-3 for the parts outside the CDR3, the full variable domain is EPEVTQTPSHQVTQMGQEVILRCVPISNHLYFYWYRQILGQKVEFLVSFYNNEISEKSEIFDDQFSVERPDGSNFTLKIRSTKLEDSAMYFCASSERGVSTDTQYFGPGTRLTVL.

This clonotype has a count of ten or more. The chain links TRBV4-2 to TRBJ2-3; 11 bases are a match to TRBD1. The CDR3 is made up of 16 amino acids. Germline assignment: CDR1 LGHNA and CDR2 YNFKEQ. V shed 4 bases and J 1 base; nucleotides not matched to a gene: 4. The CDR3 sequence: CASSRTGGHGTDTQYF. The CDR3 DNA follows: TGTGCCAGCAGCCGGACAGGGGGCCACGGCACAGATACGCAGTATTTT.

In its sample, this clonotype was seen a few times. The chain uses TRBV7-9 and TRBJ2-4; 8 positions match TRBD1. The CDR3 has 16 residues. V lost 2 bases, J lost 0 bases, and 3 bases stayed unmatched. CDR1 SEHNR and CDR2 FQNEAQ come from the germline V gene (reference sequence). The DNA for the CDR3 is TGTGCCAGCAGCTTAAACAGGGGGGTAGCCAAAAACATTCAGTACTTC. Protein product: CASSLNRGVAKNIQYF.

This clonotype was counted between two and nine times. The chain is built from TRBV29-1 and TRBJ2-3; 10 nucleotides agree with TRBD1. Germline assignment: CDR1 SQVTM and CDR2 ANQGSEA. The trim removed 6 bases at V and 1 base at J, leaving 4 bases unmatched. CDR3 length: 14 amino acids. CDR3 sequence (DNA): TGCAGCGTAGTGGACAGGGGGGGCACAGATACGCAGTATTTT. Translated, it gives CSVVDRGGTDTQYF.

This clonotype was counted a single time. V is TRBV30 and J is TRBJ1-5, with D possibly TRBD1 on 5 matching bases. CDR3 length: 14 amino acids. V was cut by 4 bases and J by 4 bases, with 14 bases left in between. Germline CDR1 GTSNPN, CDR2 SVGIG (reference sequence). CDR3 nucleotide sequence: TGTGCCTGGACCGGAGGGGTGGGGAATCAGCCCCAGCATTTT. This translates into CAWTGGVGNQPQHF.

This sequence joins TRBV18 and TRBJ1-3, with D unresolved. The CDR3 spans 13 residues. The germline V and J ends were trimmed by 8 bases and 0 bases, with 8 bases remaining between them. The V gene's germline CDR1 is KGHSH and CDR2 LQKENI. The CDR3 DNA reads TGTGCCAGCGGGAGTTACTCTGGAAACACCATATATTTT. Protein product: CASGSYSGNTIYF.

In its sample, this clonotype was seen a few times. V is TRBV4-2 and J is TRBJ2-1, with 10 bases aligning to TRBD2. The CDR3 spans 15 residues. The V and J ends lost 3 bases and 15 bases, in that order; junction bases with no gene match: 14. Per the germline V gene, CDR1 is LGHNA and CDR2 is YNFKEQ. The CDR3, as DNA: TGTGCCAGCAGCCATGCCGGGACTAGCGCCCCTGAGACGTTCTTC. This encodes CASSHAGTSAPETFF.

The chain recombines TRBV18 with TRBJ1-5; the match to TRBD1 covers 9 bases. V trimming: 2 bases; J trimming: 4 bases; junction bases outside the gene matches: 9. The CDR3 consists of 17 residues. CDR1 KGHSH and CDR2 LQKENI come from the germline V gene. CDR3 coding DNA: TGTGCCAGCTCACCAAACAGGGGGCAAGGTGGTAATCAGCCCCAGCATTTT. This translates into CASSPNRGQGGNQPQHF.

This clonotype was seen ten or more times. This sequence joins TRBV5-1 and TRBJ2-1; 10 bases are a match to TRBD2. The CDR3 has 14 residues. Germline loops: CDR1 SGHRS, CDR2 YFSETQ. V dropped 4 bases and J dropped 7; count of bases not matched to a gene: 5. The DNA for the CDR3 is TGCGCCAGCAGCAGCGCTAGCGGGAGTAATGAGCAGTTCTTC. Translated: CASSSASGSNEQFF. Full variable domain (missing parts from reference TRBV5-1 and TRBJ2-1): KAGVTQTPRYLIKTRGQQVTLSCSPISGHRSVSWYQQTPGQGLQFLFEYFSETQRNKGNFPGRFSGRQFSNSRSEMNVSTLELGDSALYLCASSSASGSNEQFFGPGTRLTVL.

This chain links TRBV5-6 with TRBJ1-1; D is undetermined. CDR3 length: 14 amino acids. V dropped 2 bases and J dropped 7 bases, with 15 bases sitting between them. The germline CDR1 and CDR2 sequences are SGHDT and YYEEEE. CDR3 nucleotides: TGTGCCAGCAGCTTTTCCAATAAGGGAATTGAAGCTTTCTTT. It yields the protein CASSFSNKGIEAFF.

This clonotype was found a few times. The chain joins TRBV12-3 or TRBV12-4 to TRBJ2-7, with D perhaps matching TRBD2 (6 bases). This CDR3 contains 15 residues. V was trimmed by 5 bases and J by 2 bases, leaving 16 bases between them. The DNA of the CDR3 is TGTGCCAGCAGTGCCCGGGGAGCGGGCCCCTACGAGCAGTACTTC. Its translation: CASSARGAGPYEQYF.